The 15 T cell receptor beta chains in this list originate from one sample, sequenced in a study of T-cell memory formation after mild COVID-19. Using its own MiXCR run on the 5' RACE reads, TCRdb lists one record per CDR3 protein. The table has roughly 110,000 distinct CDR3 sequences, more than 15% seen once; the top ten hold 28%. Sequences were obtained from PBMCs or a T cell subset sorted from them (not recorded which). The receptor source for this set is an adult woman who had mild COVID-19 (a few samples of this study predate the infection). Cell type and time point are not known.

To note about this clonotype: At one end, the junction sequence differs from germline, possibly due to a read error. This chain uses TRBV15 with TRBJ1-1, with 9 positions matching TRBD1. Germline loops: CDR1 LNHNV, CDR2 YYDKDF (reference sequence). CDR3 size: 16 residues. As DNA, the CDR3 is TGTGCCACCAGCAGAGACCGGGACAGGGTGAACACTGAAGCTTTCTTC. Translating it yields CATSRDRDRVNTEAFF.

CDR3: CAISENRGMNTEAFF. The CDR3 DNA is TGTGCCATCAGTGAAAACAGGGGAATGAACACTGAAGCTTTCTTT. This sequence joins TRBV10-3 and TRBJ1-1, with 7 positions matching TRBD1. Germline CDR1 ENHRY, CDR2 SYGVKD. V gave up 3 bases and J gave up 0 bases; unmatched junction bases: 4. The CDR3 is 15 amino acids.

The chain employs TRBV27 and TRBJ2-5, with D unclear. CDR3 size: 13 residues. V dropped 5 bases and J dropped 4 bases, with 11 bases sitting between them. CDR1 and CDR2 from the germline V gene are MNHEY and SMNVEV (reference sequence). CDR3 sequence reads: CASSAMLGETQYF. The CDR3 nucleotides are TGTGCCAGCAGTGCCATGCTAGGAGAGACCCAGTACTTC.

The rearrangement links TRBV27 to TRBJ2-3; 9 bases match TRBD1. Germline V gene data show CDR1 as MNHEY and CDR2 as SMNVEV (reference sequence). V trimming: 7 bases; J trimming: 2 bases; junction bases outside the gene matches: 7. This CDR3 is built from 15 residues. CDR3 DNA sequence: TGTGCCAGCAAGACACGGGACAGGGACACAGATACGCAGTATTTT. Protein sequence: CASKTRDRDTDTQYF.

This clonotype was counted many times. The rearrangement joins TRBV11-2 to TRBJ2-2, with 9 bases lining up with TRBD1. The CDR3 consists of 17 residues. The germline gives CDR1 SGHAT, CDR2 FQNNGV. V trimming: 4 bases; J trimming: 5 bases; junction bases outside the gene matches: 11. The CDR3 reads CASSSSQGADWTGELFF. DNA for the CDR3: TGTGCCAGCAGCTCTTCACAGGGGGCCGATTGGACCGGGGAGCTGTTTTTT.

This clonotype was seen more than once but under ten times. The J gene is TRBJ2-1, the V gene TRBV20-1, with D possibly being TRBD1 (6 bases). The CDR3 has 13 amino acids. Per the germline V gene, CDR1 is DFQATT and CDR2 is SNEGSKA (reference sequence). V was cut by 8 bases and J by 5 bases, with 16 bases left in between. CDR3: CSSKVRDNNEQFF. In DNA form, the CDR3 reads TGCAGTTCAAAGGTCCGGGACAACAATGAGCAGTTCTTC.

CDR3 region: CASSQEDDRGLQPQHF. The CDR3 DNA reads TGCGCCAGCAGCCAAGAGGATGACAGGGGGCTTCAGCCCCAGCATTTT. The chain uses TRBV4-1 and TRBJ1-5, with TRBD1 matching 10 bases. The CDR3 runs 16 residues. Germline V CDR1 and CDR2: MGHRA, YSYEKL. V dropped 0 bases and J dropped 6; count of bases not matched to a gene: 5.

This clonotype was seen only a few times. The chain joins TRBV13 to TRBJ2-3; the match to TRBD2 covers 8 bases. The CDR3 has 16 amino acids. V shed 4 bases, J shed 5 bases, and the junction held 11 bases outside the gene matches. Germline-derived CDR1 and CDR2 are PRHDT and FYEKMQ (reference sequence). CDR3 coding DNA: TGTGCCAGCAGCTACCAGCGGGAGTGGGGCAGAGATACGCAGTATTTT. It specifies CASSYQREWGRDTQYF.

CDR3 in DNA: TGCGCCAGCAGCTTCGGATGGGGTATTGATCAGCCCCAGCATTTT. Protein product: CASSFGWGIDQPQHF. The chain is built from TRBV5-1 and TRBJ1-5, with D uncertain. This CDR3 is built from 15 residues. CDR1 is SGHRS and CDR2 is YFSETQ in the germline V gene. The V end lost 2 bases, the J end lost 5 bases, and 14 bases lay between the germline ends.

This clonotype was detected only a few times. The CDR3 DNA reads as TGCGCCAGCAGCAGGGGACAGGGTAGCTACGAGCAGTACTTC. Translation gives CASSRGQGSYEQYF. The genes are TRBV5-1 and TRBJ2-7; TRBD1 aligns across 9 bases. Germline trimming cut 4 bases from V and 3 bases from J; bases unmatched to any gene: 5. CDR3 length: 14 amino acids. CDR1 is SGHRS and CDR2 is YFSETQ in the germline V gene.

This clonotype was detected only a few times. The chain joins TRBV20-1 to TRBJ2-7, with TRBD1 as a possible D gene (5 bases). Germline V gene lookup returns CDR1 DFQATT and CDR2 SNEGSKA (reference sequence). CDR3 length: 13 amino acids. V gave up 4 bases and J gave up 3 bases, with 13 bases separating them. The CDR3 protein is CSATPTVHYEQYF. CDR3 bases: TGCAGTGCTACGCCGACAGTGCACTACGAGCAGTACTTC.

Many counts were recorded for this clonotype. The chain links TRBV12-3 or TRBV12-4 to TRBJ2-3, with D unresolved. Trimming took off 6 bases at V and 0 bases at J, with 7 bases between the two ends. The CDR3 spans 13 residues. The CDR3 DNA reads TGTGCCAGCAGCACGTACAGCACAGATACGCAGTATTTT. It specifies CASSTYSTDTQYF.

This chain uses TRBV7-8 with TRBJ2-3; 10 bases are shared with TRBD1. Germline CDR1 and CDR2: SGHVS and FQNEAQ. This CDR3 comprises 14 residues. Unmatched junction bases numbered 3, after V lost 5 bases and J lost 4 bases. For the CDR3, the DNA is TGTGCCAGCAGCACCGGGACAGGGGCAGATACGCAGTATTTT. Protein product: CASSTGTGADTQYF. Supplemented by reference TRBV7-8 and TRBJ2-3, the full variable domain reads GAGVSQSPRYKVAKRGQDVALRCDPISGHVSLFWYQQALGQGPEFLTYFQNEAQLDKSGLPSDRFFAERPEGSVSTLKIQRTQQEDSAVYLCASSTGTGADTQYFGPGTRLTVL.

The chain recombines TRBV7-3 with TRBJ2-1, with 10 bases lining up with TRBD2. CDR1 is SGHTA and CDR2 is FQGTGA in the germline V gene. The CDR3 covers 20 residues. The V and J ends lost 4 bases and 0 bases, in that order; junction bases with no gene match: 15. CDR3 protein: CASSSSVLEREGSSYNEQFF. CDR3 bases: TGTGCCAGCAGCTCCTCCGTGTTGGAGCGGGAGGGGAGCTCCTACAATGAGCAGTTCTTC.

Only a few counts were recorded for this clonotype. This chain joins TRBV12-3 or TRBV12-4 and TRBJ1-5, with D hard to call. CDR3 length: 13 amino acids. V lost 3 bases to trimming and J lost 8 bases, with 11 bases between them. CDR3 in DNA: TGTGCCAGCAGTTTTCTTGTTGTGGAGCCCCAGCATTTT. Protein sequence: CASSFLVVEPQHF.